A single sample gave rise to the 27 T cell receptor beta chains below, sequenced in a study of OX40 agonist ivuxolimab in advanced cancers. The protocol was immunoSEQ multiplex PCR, while the TCRdb copy is restricted to in-frame clones and leaves out a portion. The sample holds tens of thousands of clones, 70% to 90% seen once. Sequencing was performed on CD4+ or CD8+ T cells sorted from blood, taken in a trial of the OX40 agonist ivuxolimab. Receptors originate from an adult with an advanced solid tumor such as melanoma, head and neck, liver or kidney cancer.

The rearrangement links TRBV7-9 to TRBJ1-2; 8 bases fit TRBD1. This CDR3 contains 13 residues. Germline V gene sequence: CDR1 SEHNR, CDR2 FQNEAQ (reference sequence). Trimming cost V 6 bases and J 4 bases; bases outside gene matches: 4. CDR3 sequence (DNA): TGTGCCAGCAGTTCAGACAGGGGCTATGGCTACACCTTC. As protein: CASSSDRGYGYTF.

The rearrangement uses TRBV18 and TRBJ1-1, with 7 bases lining up with TRBD1. V shed 0 bases, J shed 4 bases, and the junction held 5 bases outside the gene matches. The V gene's germline CDR1 is KGHSH and CDR2 LQKENI. The CDR3 totals 15 residues. The CDR3 DNA reads TGTGCCAGCTCACCACCGAACAGGGGAGGCACTGAAGCTTTCTTT. Translating it yields CASSPPNRGGTEAFF.

This clone showed up just once. The rearrangement joins TRBV5-4 to TRBJ2-5; perhaps TRBD1 as D (5 bases). The DNA matches TRBJ2-7 better at its end, which makes the J call doubtful. The CDR3 length is 13 residues. CDR1 is SGHNT and CDR2 is YYREEE in the germline V gene (reference sequence). The CDR3 nucleotides read TGTGCCAGCAGCTTGGAACAGGAGTACGAGCAGTACTTC. Translating it yields CASSLEQEYEQYF.

The chain links TRBV5-6 to TRBJ2-5; TRBD1 matches at 10 bases. The V segment lost 7 bases and the J segment 5 bases; nucleotides outside the gene matches: 5. From germline, CDR1 is SGHDT and CDR2 YYEEEE. CDR3 size: 13 residues. CDR3 coding DNA: TGTGCCAGCGGAGGACAGGGGGTGGAGACCCAGTACTTC. Its translation: CASGGQGVETQYF.

This sequence joins TRBV7-2 and TRBJ2-5, with a weak D call TRBD1 (6 bases). Germline V gene data show CDR1 as SGHTA and CDR2 as FQGNSA. The CDR3 sequence is 14 residues long. Between the trimmed V and J ends, which lost 3 bases and 3 bases, there was a span of 11 bases. DNA of the CDR3: TGTGCCAGCAGCTTGGGGGCCGTTGAAGAGACCCAGTACTTC. It codes for CASSLGAVEETQYF. The variable domain in full, with the rest retrieved from reference TRBV7-2 and TRBJ2-5, is GAGVSQSPSNKVTEKGKDVELRCDPISGHTALYWYRQSLGQGLEFLIYFQGNSAPDKSGLPSDRFSAERTGGSVSTLTIQRTQQEDSAVYLCASSLGAVEETQYFGPGTRLLVL.

The V call is TRBV5-6, the J call TRBJ2-5, with a tentative D call TRBD1 (6 bases). Germline CDR1 reads SGHDT; CDR2 reads YYEEEE. V lost 4 bases and J 1 base, leaving 11 bases between the germline ends. The CDR3 spans 14 residues. The CDR3 DNA reads as TGTGCCAGCAGCCCGTACAGGGTCCAAGAGACCCAGTACTTC. Translation: CASSPYRVQETQYF.

The V and J genes are TRBV2 and TRBJ1-2; D ambiguous. Deletions cut 6 bases from V and 0 bases from J, with 14 bases between. Germline V lookup: CDR1 SNHLY, CDR2 FYNNEI. This CDR3 is built from 15 residues. CDR3 sequence reads: CASREAGSANYGYTF. The CDR3 bases are TGTGCCAGCAGAGAGGCCGGGTCGGCTAACTATGGCTACACCTTC.

The chain links TRBV30 to TRBJ1-3, with no clear D. The V and J ends lost 7 bases and 4 bases respectively, with 23 bases between them. The length of the CDR3 is 16 residues. Germline V gene data show CDR1 as GTSNPN and CDR2 as SVGIG (reference sequence). CDR3 sequence: CAFSGGTEARGNTIYF. CDR3 nucleotide sequence: TGTGCCTTCAGCGGTGGAACGGAGGCCCGGGGAAACACCATATATTTT.

This clone was recorded once. The chain combines TRBV10-3 with TRBJ1-5; 8 nucleotides align to TRBD1. After removal of 3 bases from V and 2 bases from J, the junction contained 6 bases not matched to a gene. Germline loops: CDR1 ENHRY, CDR2 SYGVKD. This CDR3 has 16 amino acids. CDR3: CAISEGQGAGNQPQHF. Written as DNA, the CDR3 is TGTGCCATCAGTGAAGGGCAGGGGGCTGGCAATCAGCCCCAGCATTTT.

The rearrangement joins TRBV18 to TRBJ2-1; D remains unclear. CDR1 and CDR2 (germline): KGHSH, LQKENI. Trimming cost V 3 bases and J 3 bases, with 12 bases left between them. CDR3 length: 15 residues. The CDR3 DNA sequence: TGTGCCAGCTCACCTGGCCCCCAACACTACAATGAGCAGTTCTTC. Translation: CASSPGPQHYNEQFF.

The chain is built from TRBV4-3 and TRBJ2-7, with D perhaps matching TRBD1 (6 bases). V was pared by 0 bases and J by 2 bases, with 14 bases between. CDR3 length equals 16 residues. Germline CDR1 reads LGHNA; CDR2 reads YSLEER. The CDR3 is CASSQERGRGTYEQYF. The CDR3, as DNA: TGCGCCAGCAGCCAAGAAAGGGGCAGGGGTACCTACGAGCAGTACTTC.

In this sample, this clone turned up once. The J gene is TRBJ1-1, the V gene TRBV2; the D gene is possibly TRBD1 (5 bases). The CDR3 is 14 amino acids. V shed 6 bases and J shed 1 base, with 12 bases lying between them. CDR1 is SNHLY, CDR2 FYNNEI, per germline. The CDR3 sequence is CASRSGGTNTEAFF. For the CDR3, the DNA is TGTGCCAGCAGGTCGGGAGGGACGAACACTGAAGCTTTCTTT. Filled out from reference TRBV2 and TRBJ1-1, the complete variable domain reads EPEVTQTPSHQVTQMGQEVILRCVPISNHLYFYWYRQILGQKVEFLVSFYNNEISEKSEIFDDQFSVERPDGSNFTLKIRSTKLEDSAMYFCASRSGGTNTEAFFGQGTRLTVV.

This clone was recorded once. The chain joins TRBV27 to TRBJ1-2; TRBD1 matches 8 bases. There are 13 residues in the CDR3. Germline V gene data show CDR1 as MNHEY and CDR2 as SMNVEV (reference sequence). V gave up 2 bases and J gave up 8 bases; unmatched junction bases: 4. The CDR3, as DNA: TGTGCCAGCAGTTTACGACAGGGGCCCGGCTACACCTTC. Amino acid sequence: CASSLRQGPGYTF.

The chain employs TRBV7-3 and TRBJ2-7, with D uncertain. The CDR3 loop spans 13 amino acids. In germline, CDR1 is SGHTA, CDR2 FQGTGA. Trimming pared 6 bases from V and 3 bases from J, leaving 12 bases between. CDR3 sequence: CASSPYRNYEQYF. CDR3 nucleotide sequence: TGTGCCAGCAGTCCCTACCGGAACTACGAGCAGTACTTC.

The chain joins TRBV6-5 to TRBJ2-2, with TRBD2 identical over 9 bases. The trim removed 11 bases at V and 4 bases at J, leaving 5 bases unmatched. Germline V gives CDR1 MNHEY, CDR2 SVGAGI. The CDR3 runs to 13 residues. CDR3 residues: CAATSGGTGELFF. The DNA of the CDR3 is TGTGCCGCGACTAGCGGAGGCACCGGGGAGCTGTTTTTT.

The chain combines TRBV7-6 with TRBJ2-7; TRBD2 agrees at 10 bases. Germline CDR1 SGHVS, CDR2 FNYEAQ. Unmatched junction bases numbered 12, after V lost 1 base and J lost 6 bases. The CDR3 consists of 17 residues. This CDR3 reads CASSLGGTSGVLGEQYF. The CDR3 DNA reads as TGTGCCAGCAGCTTAGGAGGAACTAGCGGGGTTTTGGGCGAGCAGTACTTC.

This clone was detected only a few times. The V and J genes are TRBV18 and TRBJ1-1, with no clear D. With 5 bases removed from V and 1 base from J, the gap between germline ends came to 8 bases. This CDR3 contains 13 residues. Looked up from germline, CDR1 is KGHSH and CDR2 is LQKENI. The CDR3 nucleotides are TGTGCCAGCTCATTCGGAGAGAACACTGAAGCTTTCTTT. Protein product: CASSFGENTEAFF.

The chain recombines TRBV5-6 with TRBJ2-5, with 11 positions matching TRBD1. The CDR3 is 16 residues long. Germline-derived CDR1 and CDR2 are SGHDT and YYEEEE. V trimming: 9 bases; J trimming: 1 base; junction bases outside the gene matches: 11. The CDR3 loop reads CATTAIGTGGQETQYF. CDR3 nucleotides: TGTGCCACCACAGCGATAGGGACAGGGGGCCAAGAGACCCAGTACTTC.

The J gene is TRBJ2-7, the V gene TRBV11-2; no clear D. Trimming shortened V by 6 bases and J by 1 base, and 13 bases separated the two germline ends. Germline lookup yields CDR1 SGHAT and CDR2 FQNNGV. CDR3 length equals 14 residues. The CDR3 here is CASRPHWGSYEQYF. CDR3 in DNA: TGTGCCAGCAGGCCTCATTGGGGTTCCTACGAGCAGTACTTC.

This clone was detected a few times. This chain joins TRBV4-2 and TRBJ1-4; TRBD1 aligns across 7 bases. CDR1 and CDR2 (germline): LGHNA, YNFKEQ. This CDR3 spans 18 amino acids. V shed 3 bases and J 4 bases; nucleotides not matched to a gene: 14. CDR3 bases: TGTGCCAGCAGCCACGAAACGGGTGGGGACAGTTATAATGAAAAACTGTTTTTT. Encoded protein: CASSHETGGDSYNEKLFF.

CDR3 sequence reads: CASRDTVNSPLHF. Here the CDR3 DNA reads TGTGCCAGCAGGGACACGGTGAATTCACCCCTCCACTTT. V gene TRBV2 combines with J gene TRBJ1-6; weak D call: TRBD1 (5 bases). Germline V gene sequence: CDR1 SNHLY, CDR2 FYNNEI. Between the trimmed V and J ends, which lost 6 bases and 7 bases, there was a span of 10 bases. The CDR3 has 13 amino acids.

The V call is TRBV2, the J call TRBJ1-4; no firm D call. The V end was cut by 5 bases, the J end by 7 bases, with 11 bases between. Germline V gives CDR1 SNHLY, CDR2 FYNNEI. The CDR3 totals 13 residues. CDR3 nucleotide sequence: TGTGCCAGCAGTCGGGATGTAGGTGAAAAACTGTTTTTT. It codes for CASSRDVGEKLFF.

The chain links TRBV19 to TRBJ1-1; perhaps TRBD1 as D (6 bases). Germline V gene lookup returns CDR1 LNHDA and CDR2 SQIVND (reference sequence). Between the trimmed V and J ends, which lost 5 bases and 4 bases, there was a span of 11 bases. The CDR3 consists of 13 residues. In DNA form, the CDR3 reads TGTGCCAGTAGTGGTGGAGGGGGCACTGAAGCTTTCTTT. It encodes CASSGGGGTEAFF.

The J gene is TRBJ2-1, the V gene TRBV9; 8 nucleotides align to TRBD2. Trimming took 0 bases from V and 3 from J; bases not matched to a gene: 5. CDR3 length: 16 residues. Germline V gene data show CDR1 as SGDLS and CDR2 as YYNGEE. The CDR3 is CASSVVPAGVYNEQFF. The CDR3 DNA reads TGTGCCAGCAGCGTAGTCCCAGCGGGGGTCTACAATGAGCAGTTCTTC. Looking up the rest from reference TRBV9 and TRBJ2-1 gives the full variable domain: DSGVTQTPKHLITATGQRVTLRCSPRSGDLSVYWYQQSLDQGLQFLIQYYNGEERAKGNILERFSAQQFPDLHSELNLSSLELGDSALYFCASSVVPAGVYNEQFFGPGTRLTVL.

This chain joins TRBV19 and TRBJ1-3, with 11 bases that match TRBD1. With 4 bases clipped from V and 2 bases from J, the junction kept 4 bases outside the gene matches. The CDR3 totals 16 residues. CDR1 and CDR2 (germline): LNHDA, SQIVND (reference sequence). The CDR3 protein is CASSTGQGAAGNTIYF. In DNA form, the CDR3 reads TGTGCCAGTAGTACCGGACAGGGGGCTGCTGGAAACACCATATATTTT.

This clone has only one observation. The chain links TRBV11-2 to TRBJ2-1; 10 bases line up with TRBD1. The CDR3 is 20 residues long. CDR1 is SGHAT and CDR2 is FQNNGV in the germline V gene. The ends lost 0 bases at V and 2 bases at J; junction bases unmatched: 13. CDR3 sequence: CASSLEGDRGGFGPYNEQFF. For the CDR3, the DNA is TGTGCCAGCAGCTTAGAAGGGGACAGGGGAGGCTTTGGACCCTACAATGAGCAGTTCTTC.

The chain joins TRBV13 to TRBJ2-5; a possible D gene is TRBD2 (6 bases). This CDR3 comprises 17 residues. CDR1 PRHDT and CDR2 FYEKMQ come from the germline V gene (reference sequence). V was clipped by 0 bases and J by 5 bases, with 19 bases between them. For the CDR3, the DNA is TGTGCCAGCAGCTTAGGCCGGGACTGGACGCCTCGGGAGACCCAGTACTTC. It is translated as CASSLGRDWTPRETQYF.